These 25 T cell receptor beta chains originate from one sample sequenced in a study of blood T cell repertoires in COVID-19. Clones were sequenced by immunoSEQ multiplex PCR, and TCRdb holds only the in-frame ones, with some missing. The table shows under 450,000 clones, with approximately 90% occurring only once. The sequenced sample consisted of PBMCs or T cells enriched from blood (not recorded which). These receptors were collected from a woman in her 40s who had been exposed to COVID-19.

The chain carries TRBV30 and TRBJ2-7, with 7 positions matching TRBD1. CDR1 is GTSNPN, CDR2 SVGIG, per germline (reference sequence). The trim removed 7 bases at V and 1 base at J, leaving 7 bases unmatched. CDR3 size: 13 residues. CDR3 loop: CALRTGPSYEQYF. CDR3 nucleotide sequence: TGTGCCTTGAGGACAGGTCCTTCCTACGAGCAGTACTTC. The entire variable domain, with the rest obtained from reference TRBV30 and TRBJ2-7, is as follows: SQTIHQWPATLVQPVGSPLSLECTVEGTSNPNLYWYRQAAGRGLQLLFYSVGIGQISSEVPQNLSASRPQDRQFILSSKKLLLSDSGFYLCALRTGPSYEQYFGPGTRLTVT.

The DNA for the CDR3 is TGTGCCAGTCGGGCAGGACAGGACTATGGCTACACCTTC. It yields the protein CASRAGQDYGYTF. The chain carries TRBV19 and TRBJ1-2, with 7 positions matching TRBD1. The V gene's germline CDR1 is LNHDA and CDR2 SQIVND (reference sequence). With 8 bases clipped from V and 3 bases from J, the junction kept 6 bases outside the gene matches. This CDR3 has 13 amino acids.

This chain connects TRBV29-1 to TRBJ1-2, with 9 bases matching TRBD1. V shed 6 bases, J shed 4 bases, and the junction held 3 bases outside the gene matches. The V gene's germline CDR1 is SQVTM and CDR2 ANQGSEA. The CDR3 sequence is 12 residues long. This CDR3 is CSVSDRGYGYTF. CDR3 nucleotide sequence: TGCAGCGTCTCGGACAGGGGCTATGGCTACACCTTC.

This clone was seen only once. The chain recombines TRBV30 with TRBJ2-1, with TRBD2 matching 11 bases. V was clipped by 3 bases and J by 13 bases; unmatched bases: 14. This CDR3 region has 15 residues. CDR1 is GTSNPN and CDR2 is SVGIG in the germline V gene (reference sequence). The CDR3 region is CAWSGPGTSGLSQFF. The CDR3 DNA follows: TGTGCCTGGAGCGGCCCAGGGACTAGCGGTCTCAGCCAGTTCTTC.

This clone was counted between two and nine times. This sequence joins TRBV7-9 and TRBJ2-2; TRBD2 might be the D (6 bases). With 5 bases removed from V and 0 bases from J, the gap between germline ends came to 19 bases. CDR1 SEHNR and CDR2 FQNEAQ come from the germline V gene (reference sequence). The CDR3 is 18 amino acids. The CDR3 DNA reads TGTGCCAGCAGCCCCTATGGGTCGCGGGGACCGAACACCGGGGAGCTGTTTTTT. It encodes CASSPYGSRGPNTGELFF.

The chain employs TRBV24-1 and TRBJ1-4; possible D gene TRBD1, 5 bases. The CDR3 has 17 amino acids. Trimming shortened V by 4 bases and J by 12 bases, and 26 bases separated the two germline ends. The V gene's germline CDR1 is KGHDR and CDR2 SFDVKD. The CDR3 reads CATSEKLDSLYPEELFF. Here the CDR3 DNA reads TGTGCCACCAGTGAAAAACTCGACAGCCTTTATCCCGAGGAACTGTTTTTT.

J is TRBJ1-4 and V is TRBV5-5; maybe TRBD1 (6 bases). Trimming left V 1 base short and J 5 bases short, with 27 bases between. The CDR3 extends over 20 amino acids. Germline CDR1 is SGHKS and CDR2 is YYEKEE (reference sequence). The chain's CDR3 is CASSLRRQAHRLGYNEKLFF. The DNA for the CDR3 is TGTGCCAGCAGCTTGCGACGACAGGCCCACCGGTTAGGTTACAATGAAAAACTGTTTTTT.

This chain connects TRBV6-6 to TRBJ2-1, with D maybe TRBD2 (5 bases). The CDR3 runs 15 residues. The V gene's germline CDR1 is MNHNY and CDR2 SVGAGI (reference sequence). The V end was cut by 7 bases, the J end by 5 bases, with 18 bases between. The CDR3 region is CASISRTPPDNEQFF. In DNA, the CDR3 is TGTGCCAGCATTTCCCGGACTCCCCCCGACAATGAGCAGTTCTTC.

The chain is built from TRBV4-3 and TRBJ2-2; D is unclear. Per the germline V gene, CDR1 is LGHNA and CDR2 is YSLEER. The germline V and J ends were trimmed by 1 base and 6 bases, with 9 bases remaining between them. This CDR3 comprises 14 residues. CDR3 sequence: CASSQVRSPGELFF. The CDR3 DNA reads TGCGCCAGCAGCCAAGTTAGGAGCCCCGGGGAGCTGTTTTTT.

V and J are TRBV29-1 and TRBJ2-5, with TRBD1 as a possible D gene (5 bases). The CDR3 length is 14 residues. The germline CDR1 and CDR2 sequences are SQVTM and ANQGSEA. Trimming stripped 2 bases from V and 1 base from J, with 11 bases between. The DNA of the CDR3 is TGCAGCGTTGAACCCGACAGTACCCAAGAGACCCAGTACTTC. This sequence encodes CSVEPDSTQETQYF.

The CDR3 protein is CTSSQETSGRAARETQYF. CDR3 nucleotide sequence: TGCACCAGCAGCCAAGAAACTAGCGGGAGGGCCGCACGAGAGACCCAGTACTTC. This rearrangement joins TRBV1 to TRBJ2-5; the DNA was not compared with TRBD2, the D call given in the table. TRBV1 is assigned pseudogene status. CDR3 length: 18 amino acids.

The chain combines TRBV6-2 or TRBV6-3 with TRBJ2-1; TRBD1 aligns across 12 bases. V gave up 2 bases and J gave up 3 bases; unmatched junction bases: 8. This CDR3 has 18 amino acids. CDR1 is MNHEY and CDR2 is SVGEGT in the germline V gene. The CDR3 reads CASSYVGTGGRLYNEQFF. CDR3 sequence (DNA): TGTGCCAGCAGTTACGTGGGGACAGGGGGCAGACTCTACAATGAGCAGTTCTTC.

The rearrangement uses TRBV7-8 and TRBJ2-7; a possible D gene is TRBD1 (6 bases). The CDR3 totals 16 residues. From germline, CDR1 is SGHVS and CDR2 FQNEAQ. Deletions cut 4 bases from V and 3 bases from J, with 19 bases between. CDR3 in amino acids: CASSYGRTEVGYEQYF. DNA of the CDR3: TGTGCCAGCAGCTATGGAAGGACAGAGGTAGGCTACGAGCAGTACTTC.

The chain joins TRBV7-9 to TRBJ2-7; D might be TRBD1 (6 bases). The CDR3 spans 14 residues. V gave up 6 bases and J gave up 2 bases, with 14 bases separating them. The germline V gene encodes CDR1 SEHNR and CDR2 FQNEAQ (reference sequence). The CDR3, as DNA: TGTGCCAGCAGTCGAGACAGGTTAGCCTACGAGCAGTACTTC. The encoded protein is CASSRDRLAYEQYF.

This sequence joins TRBV5-1 and TRBJ1-2; TRBD1 agrees at 7 bases. The CDR3 has 12 residues. V lost 4 bases and J lost 8; bases outside the gene matches: 5. Germline V gene lookup returns CDR1 SGHRS and CDR2 YFSETQ. This CDR3 reads CASSHGTDGYTF. The CDR3 DNA is TGCGCCAGCAGCCACGGGACAGACGGCTACACCTTC.

CDR3 DNA sequence: TGTGCCAGCAGCCTACTAGCGCAGTGGGAGCAGTACTTC. This codes for CASSLLAQWEQYF. V gene TRBV5-6 combines with J gene TRBJ2-7; 7 bases are shared with TRBD2. Germline CDR1 reads SGHDT; CDR2 reads YYEEEE. V was pared by 4 bases and J by 7 bases, with 8 bases of the junction left unmatched. The CDR3 consists of 13 residues.

With regard to this clone: At one boundary the junction diverges from the germline segment, which might be a read error. The V call is TRBV11-3, the J call TRBJ2-1; possible D gene TRBD2, 6 bases. Germline V gene lookup returns CDR1 SGHNT and CDR2 YENEEA. This CDR3 spans 12 amino acids. CDR3 protein: CASSLGGGGRIF. CDR3 in DNA: TGTGCCAGCAGCTTAGGTGGGGGAGGTAGGATCTTC.

CDR3 DNA sequence: TGTGCCAGCAGCGCTATTGAGACCCAGTACTTC. As protein: CASSAIETQYF. The rearrangement joins TRBV2 to TRBJ2-5; D gene ambiguous. V was trimmed by 6 bases and J by 5 bases, leaving 7 bases between them. The CDR3 has 11 amino acids. CDR1 and CDR2 (germline): SNHLY, FYNNEI. Together with reference TRBV2 and TRBJ2-5, the CDR3 gives the full variable domain: EPEVTQTPSHQVTQMGQEVILRCVPISNHLYFYWYRQILGQKVEFLVSFYNNEISEKSEIFDDQFSVERPDGSNFTLKIRSTKLEDSAMYFCASSAIETQYFGPGTRLLVL.

The chain links TRBV6-2 or TRBV6-3 to TRBJ1-5; the D is unclear. Germline V CDR1 and CDR2: MNHEY, SVGEGT. This CDR3 spans 14 amino acids. Trimming took off 4 bases at V and 3 bases at J, with 10 bases between the two ends. The CDR3 bases are TGTGCCAGCAGTTTCACAGAGAACAATCAGCCCCAGCATTTT. Amino acid sequence: CASSFTENNQPQHF.

The chain carries TRBV30 and TRBJ1-2; a weak D match, TRBD1 (6 bases). The CDR3 spans 13 residues. CDR1 is GTSNPN and CDR2 is SVGIG in the germline V gene (reference sequence). V was trimmed by 0 bases and J by 4 bases, leaving 9 bases between them. The CDR3 coding sequence is TGTGCCTGGAGTGTAGGGACAAGCTATGGCTACACCTTC. Amino acid sequence: CAWSVGTSYGYTF.

The V and J genes are TRBV14 and TRBJ1-2, with unresolved D. The germline V gene encodes CDR1 SGHDN and CDR2 FVKESK. This CDR3 comprises 15 residues. Trimming stripped 0 bases from V and 5 bases from J, with 13 bases between. CDR3 sequence (DNA): TGTGCCAGCAGCCAAGAACCAGGTCTTCGATATGGCTACACCTTC. This sequence encodes CASSQEPGLRYGYTF.

About this clone: The same CDR3 is also encoded by other DNA sequences in this sample. The chain employs TRBV19 and TRBJ1-2, with a possible D match to TRBD1 (6 bases). Trimming pared 6 bases from V and 1 base from J, leaving 9 bases between. Germline V gene lookup returns CDR1 LNHDA and CDR2 SQIVND (reference sequence). This CDR3 has 13 residues. The CDR3 sequence: CASRRTDNYGYTF. The CDR3 DNA reads TGTGCCAGTAGAAGGACAGATAACTATGGCTACACCTTC.

The chain couples TRBV18 to TRBJ2-3; the D gene is possibly TRBD2 (6 bases). Germline V gene lookup returns CDR1 KGHSH and CDR2 LQKENI. This CDR3 contains 13 residues. Trimming pared 8 bases from V and 2 bases from J, leaving 11 bases between. The CDR3 loop reads CASRSGNTDTQYF. CDR3 bases: TGTGCCAGCCGTAGCGGTAACACAGATACGCAGTATTTT.

This clone occurred once. V gene TRBV24-1 combines with J gene TRBJ1-2; possible D gene TRBD1, 6 bases. CDR3 length: 16 residues. Germline V gene lookup returns CDR1 KGHDR and CDR2 SFDVKD. V lost 4 bases, J lost 5 bases, and 19 bases lay in between. CDR3 bases: TGTGCCACCAGTGACCCTTCCCGGGGGGCAGATTATGGCTACACCTTC. As protein: CATSDPSRGADYGYTF.

The table lists this clone with a count of one. The V gene is TRBV5-1, the J gene TRBJ1-6, with 9 positions matching TRBD1. The CDR3 covers 16 residues. Germline CDR1 SGHRS, CDR2 YFSETQ. Trimming took 4 bases from V and 2 from J; bases not matched to a gene: 4. CDR3 in DNA: TGCGCCAGCAGCCTCCGGGACAGGGCCTATAATTCACCCCTCCACTTT. As protein: CASSLRDRAYNSPLHF.